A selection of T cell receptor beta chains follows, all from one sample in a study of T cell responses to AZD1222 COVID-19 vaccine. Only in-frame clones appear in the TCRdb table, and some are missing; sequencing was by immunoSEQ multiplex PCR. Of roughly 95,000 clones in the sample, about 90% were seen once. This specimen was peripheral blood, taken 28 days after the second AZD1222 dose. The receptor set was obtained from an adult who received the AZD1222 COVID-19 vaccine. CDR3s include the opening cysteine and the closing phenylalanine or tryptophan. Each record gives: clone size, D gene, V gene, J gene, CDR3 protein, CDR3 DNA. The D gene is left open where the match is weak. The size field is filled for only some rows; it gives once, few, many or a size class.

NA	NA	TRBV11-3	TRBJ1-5	CASSLGRNQPQHF	TGTGCCAGCAGCTTAGGAAGGAATCAGCCCCAGCATTTT
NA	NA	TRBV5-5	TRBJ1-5	CASSTRGSNQPQHF	TGTGCCAGCAGCACCAGGGGTTCCAATCAGCCCCAGCATTTT
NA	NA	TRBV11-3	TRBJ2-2	CASSLVGVLTGELFF	TGTGCCAGCAGCTTAGTGGGAGTCTTAACCGGGGAGCTGTTTTTT
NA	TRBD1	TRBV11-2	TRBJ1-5	CASSWDGSGTGHNQPQHF	TGTGCCAGCAGCTGGGATGGGTCCGGGACAGGGCACAATCAGCCCCAGCATTTT
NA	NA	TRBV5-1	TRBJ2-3	CASSLGTVWSTDTQYF	TGCGCCAGCAGCTTGGGGACAGTTTGGAGCACAGATACGCAGTATTTT
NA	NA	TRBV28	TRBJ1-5	CASSSQGGSNQPQHF	TGTGCCAGCAGTTCCCAGGGTGGAAGCAATCAGCCCCAGCATTTT
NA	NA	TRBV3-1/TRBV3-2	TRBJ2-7	CASSRRDSPLEQYF	TGTGCCAGCAGCCGGCGGGACAGTCCCCTAGAGCAGTACTTC
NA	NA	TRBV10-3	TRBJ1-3	CAISESAGSGNTIYF	TGTGCCATCAGTGAGTCGGCCGGCTCTGGAAACACCATATATTTT
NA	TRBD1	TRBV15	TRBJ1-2	CATSRVQGDGYTF	TGTGCCACCAGCAGAGTCCAGGGGGATGGCTACACCTTC
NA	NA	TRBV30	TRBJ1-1	CAWTYTQGLWDTEAFF	TGTGCCTGGACCTATACTCAAGGGCTTTGGGACACTGAAGCTTTCTTT
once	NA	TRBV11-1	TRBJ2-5	CASSSRSQETQYF	TGTGCCAGCAGCTCCAGGTCCCAAGAGACCCAGTACTTC
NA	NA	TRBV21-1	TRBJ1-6	CASSPNGGLGSPLHF	TGTGCCAGCAGCCCAAACGGTGGCTTGGGTTCACCCCTCCACTTT
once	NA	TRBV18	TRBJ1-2	CASSPPEGGYGYTF	TGTGCCAGCTCACCACCGGAAGGGGGCTATGGCTACACCTTC
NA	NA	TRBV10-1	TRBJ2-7	CASSLIQVTYEQYF	TGCGCCAGCAGCCTAATACAGGTTACCTACGAGCAGTACTTC
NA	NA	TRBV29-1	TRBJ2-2	CSVELGWNTGELFF	TGCAGCGTTGAACTGGGGTGGAACACCGGGGAGCTGTTTTTT
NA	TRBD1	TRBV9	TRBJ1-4	CASSAGTGQGATSTTNEKLFF	TGTGCCAGCAGCGCGGGGACGGGACAGGGGGCTACTTCAACAACTAATGAAAAACTGTTTTTT
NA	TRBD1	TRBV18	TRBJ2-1	CASSGTGGDEQFF	TGTGCCAGCTCGGGGACAGGGGGCGATGAGCAGTTCTTC
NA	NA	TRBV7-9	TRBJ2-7	CASSSTDGFKHF	TGTGCCAGCAGCTCGACGGACGGTTTTAAGCACTTC
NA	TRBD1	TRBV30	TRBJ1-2	CAWSPGQGAYGYTF	TGTGCCTGGAGTCCGGGACAGGGAGCCTATGGCTACACCTTC
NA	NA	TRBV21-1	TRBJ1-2	CASSKGERGTGDPKTYGYTF	TGTGCCAGCAGCAAAGGTGAGAGGGGGACCGGAGACCCTAAAACCTATGGCTACACCTTC
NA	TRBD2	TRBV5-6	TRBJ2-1	CASSPMTSGGKNEQFF	TGTGCCAGCAGCCCGATGACTAGCGGGGGGAAGAATGAGCAGTTCTTC
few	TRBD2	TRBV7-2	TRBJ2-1	CASSPSGVDNEQFF	TGTGCCAGCAGCCCGAGCGGGGTTGACAATGAGCAGTTCTTC
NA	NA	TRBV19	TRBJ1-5	CASSPRNQPQHF	TGTGCCAGTAGCCCGCGCAATCAGCCCCAGCATTTT
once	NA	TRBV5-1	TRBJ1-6	CASSRDSNSPLHF	TGTGCCAGCAGCAGGGATTCTAATTCACCCCTCCACTTT
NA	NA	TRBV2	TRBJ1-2	CASSEAPTNYGYTF	TGTGCCAGCAGTGAAGCCCCTACTAACTATGGCTACACCTTC
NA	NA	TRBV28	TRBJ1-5	CASSLPGGGNQPQHF	TGTGCCAGCAGTTTACCGGGGGGAGGCAATCAGCCCCAGCATTTT
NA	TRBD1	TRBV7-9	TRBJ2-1	CASSSTQGAYEQFF	TGTGCCAGCAGCTCTACACAGGGGGCCTATGAGCAGTTCTTC